A selection of T cell receptor beta chains follows, all from one sample in a study of radiotherapy plus CTLA-4 blockade in lung cancer. Using immunoSEQ multiplex PCR, the repertoire was profiled, and TCRdb retains in-frame clones only, with some absent. Among some 52,000 clones listed, around 85% were seen once. Material: peripheral blood, obtained from a patient treated with radiotherapy plus ipilimumab. The receptors were gathered from a human donor with non-small cell lung cancer who had a partial response to radiotherapy plus ipilimumab. The CDR3 runs from the conserved cysteine through the conserved F or W. D genes are given only for firm matches. Size is omitted from some rows. Given values are once, few, many or a class for expanded clones.

TRBV6-5	-	TRBJ2-7	TRBD1	CASSYYRGRSEQYF	TGTGCCAGCAGTTACTACAGGGGGAGAAGCGAGCAGTACTTC
TRBV7-8	-	TRBJ2-5	TRBD1	CASSIGQGKTQYF	TGTGCCAGCAGCATCGGACAGGGGAAGACCCAGTACTTC
TRBV5-1	-	TRBJ2-5	TRBD1	CASKPGQGQETQYF	TGCGCCAGCAAGCCGGGACAGGGCCAAGAGACCCAGTACTTC
TRBV6-1	-	TRBJ2-3	-	CASSELAGSTDTQYF	TGTGCCAGCAGTGAGTTGGCAGGGAGCACAGATACGCAGTATTTT
TRBV27	-	TRBJ1-6	-	CASSSRRALIYNSPLHF	TGTGCCAGCAGTTCTCGCAGAGCACTAATTTATAATTCACCCCTCCACTTT
TRBV2	-	TRBJ2-2	-	CASTLRWTATGELFF	TGTGCCAGCACCCTGAGGTGGACAGCCACCGGGGAGCTGTTTTTT
TRBV5-1	few	TRBJ2-2	-	CASSLGQTNTGELFF	TGCGCCAGCAGCTTGGGACAGACGAACACCGGGGAGCTGTTTTTT
TRBV6-1	few	TRBJ2-4	-	CASSEALREPRSQYF	TGTGCCAGCAGTGAAGCGCTTCGGGAGCCTCGGTCTCAGTACTTC
TRBV10-3	-	TRBJ1-6	-	CAISESIASQNSPLHF	TGTGCCATCAGTGAGTCGATAGCCAGCCAGAATTCACCCCTCCACTTT
TRBV5-6	-	TRBJ1-5	-	CASSLGRRSNQPQHF	TGTGCCAGCAGCTTGGGACGGAGAAGCAATCAGCCCCAGCATTTT
TRBV6-5	-	TRBJ2-1	-	CASSYSGGHNEQFF	TGTGCCAGCAGTTACTCCGGGGGGCACAATGAGCAGTTCTTC
TRBV6-4	-	TRBJ1-5	TRBD1	CASSDGIGRDRGLNQPQHF	TGTGCCAGCAGTGACGGCATCGGTCGGGACAGGGGACTCAATCAGCCCCAGCATTTT
TRBV29-1	-	TRBJ2-7	TRBD2	CSVATSGTTYEQYF	TGCAGCGTGGCGACTAGCGGAACTACCTACGAGCAGTACTTC
TRBV5-1	-	TRBJ2-1	TRBD2	CASSLASGGSSSYNEQFF	TGCGCCAGCAGCTTGGCTAGCGGGGGGTCGAGCTCCTACAATGAGCAGTTCTTC
TRBV10-1	-	TRBJ2-7	-	CASSESSIYEQYF	TGCGCCAGCAGCGAGTCCTCTATTTACGAGCAGTACTTC
TRBV7-3	-	TRBJ2-7	TRBD1	CASSLVLDRGHYEQYF	TGTGCCAGCAGCTTAGTCTTGGACAGGGGCCACTACGAGCAGTACTTC
TRBV7-7	-	TRBJ2-7	TRBD2	CASSLAAGGSYEQYF	TGTGCCAGCAGCTTAGCGGCGGGGGGCTCCTACGAGCAGTACTTC
TRBV27	-	TRBJ1-2	TRBD1	CASTSILDRDRYGYTF	TGTGCCAGCACCTCAATATTGGACAGGGACCGCTATGGCTACACCTTC
TRBV18	-	TRBJ2-7	-	CASSQGTVSYEQYF	TGTGCCAGCTCACAAGGGACTGTTTCCTACGAGCAGTACTTC
TRBV18	once	TRBJ1-2	-	CASSPNRQNYGYTF	TGTGCCAGCTCACCTAACAGGCAAAACTATGGCTACACCTTC
TRBV7-9	-	TRBJ1-3	-	CASSLDRVGGNTIYF	TGTGCCAGCAGCTTAGACAGGGTCGGCGGAAACACCATATATTTT
TRBV7-8	-	TRBJ2-5	-	CASSPQSQETQYF	TGTGCCAGCAGCCCTCAGTCCCAAGAGACCCAGTACTTC
TRBV6-5	-	TRBJ1-1	-	CASSPDSSWTEAFF	TGTGCCAGCAGTCCCGACAGTTCGTGGACTGAAGCTTTCTTT
TRBV28	-	TRBJ1-6	-	CASSFDTGTSYNSPLHF	TGTGCCAGCAGTTTCGACACAGGAACCTCTTATAATTCACCCCTCCACTTT
TRBV18	-	TRBJ2-7	TRBD1	CASSDGQVRSYEQYF	TGTGCCAGCTCCGATGGACAGGTACGCTCCTACGAGCAGTACTTC
TRBV29-1	-	TRBJ2-3	-	CSARQDTDTQYF	TGCAGCGCCCGTCAGGACACAGATACGCAGTATTTT
TRBV18	-	TRBJ1-1	-	CASSMNTEAFF	TGTGCCAGCTCTATGAACACTGAAGCTTTCTTT
TRBV7-6	-	TRBJ1-6	-	CASSLGAGNSPLHF	TGTGCCAGCAGCTTAGGAGCAGGGAATTCACCCCTCCACTTT
TRBV6-1	-	TRBJ2-7	-	CASSEDFSYEQYF	TGTGCCAGCAGTGAAGACTTTTCCTACGAGCAGTACTTC
TRBV6-1	-	TRBJ2-1	TRBD2	CASSEWGSGGLYNEQFF	TGTGCCAGCAGTGAATGGGGGAGCGGGGGACTATACAATGAGCAGTTCTTC
TRBV30	-	TRBJ2-1	TRBD1	CAWAAGTDYNEQFF	TGTGCCTGGGCAGCCGGGACAGACTACAATGAGCAGTTCTTC
TRBV28	-	TRBJ2-7	TRBD1	CASSPDRVSSYEQYF	TGTGCCAGCAGCCCCGACAGGGTTAGCTCCTACGAGCAGTACTTC
TRBV5-6	-	TRBJ2-2	-	CASSLPGTNTGELFF	TGTGCCAGCAGCTTGCCGGGGACGAACACCGGGGAGCTGTTTTTT
TRBV4-1	-	TRBJ2-7	-	CASSQDPNSYEQYF	TGCGCCAGCAGCCAAGATCCCAACTCCTACGAGCAGTACTTC
TRBV2	-	TRBJ1-2	TRBD1	CASSPDRGYGYTF	TGTGCCAGCAGTCCCGACAGGGGCTATGGCTACACCTTC
TRBV12-5	few	TRBJ1-4	TRBD1	CASAKTGETEKLFF	TGTGCTAGTGCCAAGACAGGGGAAACAGAAAAACTGTTTTTT
TRBV6-4	once	TRBJ2-2	-	CASSDAGSGELFF	TGTGCCAGCAGTGACGCGGGGTCCGGGGAGCTGTTTTTT
TRBV6-6	-	TRBJ2-1	-	CASSYRRGSDNEQFF	TGTGCCAGCAGTTACCGTAGGGGGTCAGACAATGAGCAGTTCTTC
TRBV10-3	-	TRBJ1-1	TRBD1	CAISERVPGQGNTEAFF	TGTGCCATCAGTGAGAGGGTCCCGGGACAGGGGAACACTGAAGCTTTCTTT
TRBV6-1	-	TRBJ2-7	-	CASSRTSYEQYF	TGTGCCAGCAGTAGGACATCCTACGAGCAGTACTTC
TRBV5-5	few	TRBJ2-1	TRBD2	CASSSLAASYNEQFF	TGTGCCAGCAGCTCCCTAGCGGCCTCCTACAATGAGCAGTTCTTC
TRBV1	once	TRBJ2-3	-	CTSSQGTAGATTKPTDTQYF	TGCACCAGCAGCCAAGGAACAGCGGGGGCGACTACCAAACCCACAGATACGCAGTATTTT
TRBV19	-	TRBJ1-1	-	CASTPARTAIEAFF	TGTGCCAGTACTCCCGCCCGGACAGCGATCGAAGCTTTCTTT
TRBV6-1	once	TRBJ2-7	-	CASSELPFYEQYF	TGTGCCAGCAGTGAACTCCCGTTCTACGAGCAGTACTTC
TRBV7-9	-	TRBJ1-1	TRBD1	CASSLFVGTGGGTEAFF	TGTGCCAGCAGCTTATTTGTGGGCACAGGGGGAGGCACTGAAGCTTTCTTT
TRBV4-3	-	TRBJ1-6	-	CASSQDRGNSPLHF	TGCGCCAGCAGCCAAGATCGAGGGAATTCACCCCTCCACTTT
TRBV7-9	once	TRBJ2-5	TRBD1	CASSLLETGARETQYF	TGTGCCAGCAGCTTACTCGAGACAGGGGCCCGGGAGACCCAGTACTTC
TRBV5-1	-	TRBJ2-3	TRBD1	CASSLGDRVGGTDTQYF	TGCGCCAGCAGCTTGGGGGACAGGGTTGGAGGCACAGATACGCAGTATTTT